The clone carrying this T cell receptor (beta chain) showed up just once. Clones were sequenced by immunoSEQ multiplex PCR, and TCRdb holds only the in-frame ones, with some missing. The sample holds tens of thousands of clones, about 87% seen once. This record belongs to a study of OX40 agonist ivuxolimab in advanced cancers. The source was CD4+ or CD8+ T cells sorted from blood, collected in a trial of the OX40 agonist ivuxolimab. The clonotype originates from an adult with an advanced solid tumor such as melanoma, head and neck, liver or kidney cancer.

CDR3 amino acids: CSASPGLARETQYF. The CDR3 DNA follows: TGCAGCGCTAGCCCGGGACTAGCGAGGGAGACCCAGTACTTC. V and J are TRBV29-1 and TRBJ2-5; the match to TRBD2 covers 10 bases. Germline V gene sequence: CDR1 SQVTM, CDR2 ANQGSEA. CDR3 length equals 14 residues. With 7 bases clipped from V and 5 bases from J, the junction kept 10 bases outside the gene matches.